This TCR beta chain was identified in a study of blood T cell repertoires in COVID-19. Study-level background: Collection of acute and convalescent COVID-19 samples took place in the United States, Italy and Spain. T cells, B-cell-depleted T cells, or PBMCs provided the cDNA or gDNA that served as material.

As processed by the authors: Nucleated cell counts were estimated from reference gene primer amplification. The table came from immunoSEQ multiplex PCR; TCRdb's copy has only in-frame clones and leaves some out. V, J and clone size were drawn from that table, and D and trimming were deduced from the DNA. The table has about 190,000 clones, approximately 90% seen once. In germline, CDR1 is LGHDT, CDR2 YNNKEL (reference sequence). Trimming shortened V by 3 bases and J by 7 bases, and 15 bases separated the two germline ends. The CDR3 is made up of 15 amino acids. This clonotype originated in a man younger than 40 with acute or convalescent COVID-19. The chain joins TRBV3-1 (or the pseudogene TRBV3-2) to TRBJ1-4, with D perhaps matching TRBD1 (6 bases). Sequenced sample: peripheral blood. The CDR3 DNA reads as TGTGCCAGCAGCCATCGCGGGGGCGTAGGTGAAAAACTGTTTTTT. It translates to CASSHRGGVGEKLFF.